These T cell receptor beta chains were read from a single sample in a study of tumor-infiltrating lymphocytes in primary liver carcinoma. One entry per CDR3 protein, called by TCRdb with MiXCR from the multiplex PCR reads. Among 310,000 or so distinct CDR3 sequences listed, roughly 60% were seen once. Input material: peripheral blood. The receptor set was obtained from a woman aged 30 to 39 with primary liver carcinoma and hepatitis B virus infection. CDR3s leave out the opening cysteine and the closing phenylalanine or tryptophan. Fields, in order: J gene, CDR3 length, V gene, clone size, CDR3 protein. The size field is filled for only some rows; it gives once, few, many or a size class.

j_call: TRBJ2-1; cdr3_length: 13; v_call: TRBV4-2; clone_size: NA; cdr3_aa: TSSQTHLNDNEQF
j_call: TRBJ1-2; cdr3_length: 15; v_call: TRBV28; clone_size: few; cdr3_aa: ASGGTASRRSNYGYT
j_call: TRBJ2-7; cdr3_length: 13; v_call: TRBV5-6; clone_size: NA; cdr3_aa: ASSPGRGHSYEQY
j_call: TRBJ2-1; cdr3_length: 13; v_call: TRBV6-6; clone_size: many; cdr3_aa: ASRREAALYNEQF
j_call: TRBJ1-1; cdr3_length: 11; v_call: TRBV5-4; clone_size: few; cdr3_aa: ASSLPGAAEAF
j_call: TRBJ2-7; cdr3_length: 7; v_call: TRBV12-3/TRBV12-4; clone_size: few; cdr3_aa: ASSLEQY
j_call: TRBJ2-7; cdr3_length: 12; v_call: TRBV5-4; clone_size: NA; cdr3_aa: ASSLDRGPYEQY
j_call: TRBJ2-7; cdr3_length: 10; v_call: TRBV29-1; clone_size: NA; cdr3_aa: SVEQVAYEQY
j_call: TRBJ1-1; cdr3_length: 10; v_call: TRBV6-5; clone_size: NA; cdr3_aa: ASSTIREWAF
j_call: TRBJ2-1; cdr3_length: 11; v_call: TRBV19; clone_size: once; cdr3_aa: ASSIIIGDEQF
j_call: TRBJ1-1; cdr3_length: 12; v_call: TRBV6-6; clone_size: NA; cdr3_aa: ATANKAGNTEAF
j_call: TRBJ1-3; cdr3_length: 13; v_call: TRBV6-5; clone_size: NA; cdr3_aa: ASSYRASSGNTIY
j_call: TRBJ2-1; cdr3_length: 13; v_call: TRBV12-3/TRBV12-4; clone_size: many; cdr3_aa: ASTLSGRAGNEQF
j_call: TRBJ2-7; cdr3_length: 12; v_call: TRBV5-4; clone_size: NA; cdr3_aa: ASSLGLAGHEQY
j_call: TRBJ2-1; cdr3_length: 9; v_call: TRBV28; clone_size: NA; cdr3_aa: ASSFLNEQL
j_call: TRBJ2-5; cdr3_length: 14; v_call: TRBV21-1; clone_size: NA; cdr3_aa: ADASFLAGKSGTQY
j_call: TRBJ2-1; cdr3_length: 13; v_call: TRBV30; clone_size: NA; cdr3_aa: AWSKVAGTGNEQF
j_call: TRBJ2-1; cdr3_length: 10; v_call: TRBV6-2/TRBV6-3; clone_size: many; cdr3_aa: ASSLRRNEQF
j_call: TRBJ2-7; cdr3_length: 12; v_call: TRBV29-1; clone_size: NA; cdr3_aa: SVVLLLGRYEQY
j_call: TRBJ1-2; cdr3_length: 16; v_call: TRBV6-1; clone_size: many; cdr3_aa: ASNAPAVAVVRLLGYT
j_call: TRBJ2-7; cdr3_length: 11; v_call: TRBV11-2; clone_size: many; cdr3_aa: ASSLDRNYEQY
j_call: TRBJ1-5; cdr3_length: 13; v_call: TRBV6-5; clone_size: few; cdr3_aa: ASSYSGRSNQPQH
j_call: TRBJ2-7; cdr3_length: 10; v_call: TRBV6-2/TRBV6-3; clone_size: NA; cdr3_aa: ASSYQGYEQY
j_call: TRBJ2-3; cdr3_length: 14; v_call: TRBV6-6; clone_size: NA; cdr3_aa: VSSYSTGAVTDTQY
j_call: TRBJ1-6; cdr3_length: 13; v_call: TRBV12-3/TRBV12-4; clone_size: NA; cdr3_aa: ASRISGLTLSPLH
j_call: TRBJ2-7; cdr3_length: 13; v_call: TRBV12-3/TRBV12-4; clone_size: few; cdr3_aa: ASSLNFVLGYEQY
j_call: TRBJ2-4; cdr3_length: 13; v_call: TRBV2; clone_size: NA; cdr3_aa: ASSESAGRLHIQY
j_call: TRBJ2-2; cdr3_length: 11; v_call: TRBV11-1; clone_size: once; cdr3_aa: ASKRAGTVELL
j_call: TRBJ2-2; cdr3_length: 11; v_call: TRBV19; clone_size: few; cdr3_aa: ASTPGPFGELF
j_call: TRBJ2-7; cdr3_length: 11; v_call: TRBV12-3/TRBV12-4; clone_size: few; cdr3_aa: ASSNRDSSEQY
j_call: TRBJ1-2; cdr3_length: 12; v_call: TRBV4-1; clone_size: NA; cdr3_aa: ASNLGPLSDGYT
j_call: TRBJ2-2; cdr3_length: 13; v_call: TRBV6-2/TRBV6-3; clone_size: many; cdr3_aa: ASSLSSGHTGELF
j_call: TRBJ2-7; cdr3_length: 13; v_call: TRBV7-8; clone_size: NA; cdr3_aa: ASSSRDRSGYEQY
j_call: TRBJ2-7; cdr3_length: 9; v_call: TRBV4-1; clone_size: NA; cdr3_aa: ASSHDYEQY
j_call: TRBJ2-1; cdr3_length: 13; v_call: TRBV4-1; clone_size: NA; cdr3_aa: ASSCPLGGGSGQF
j_call: TRBJ2-4; cdr3_length: 12; v_call: TRBV5-4; clone_size: few; cdr3_aa: ASSLGLAENIQY
j_call: TRBJ1-1; cdr3_length: 13; v_call: TRBV4-1; clone_size: NA; cdr3_aa: AGRTYGAGDTEAF
j_call: TRBJ1-2; cdr3_length: 13; v_call: TRBV4-2; clone_size: NA; cdr3_aa: ASSRRTGEPSGYT
j_call: TRBJ1-2; cdr3_length: 13; v_call: TRBV20-1; clone_size: NA; cdr3_aa: SASIRQGVWYGYT
j_call: TRBJ2-2; cdr3_length: 13; v_call: TRBV4-1; clone_size: few; cdr3_aa: ASSHTGANTGELF
j_call: TRBJ2-3; cdr3_length: 13; v_call: TRBV6-1; clone_size: NA; cdr3_aa: ASRSRGQGPDTQY
j_call: TRBJ2-7; cdr3_length: 10; v_call: TRBV30; clone_size: NA; cdr3_aa: AWMGAFPEQY
j_call: TRBJ2-3; cdr3_length: 15; v_call: TRBV6-2/TRBV6-3; clone_size: few; cdr3_aa: ATLKGPGLEITDTQY
j_call: TRBJ2-3; cdr3_length: 12; v_call: TRBV11-2; clone_size: NA; cdr3_aa: ATQSRAVTDTQY
j_call: TRBJ2-4; cdr3_length: 15; v_call: TRBV28; clone_size: NA; cdr3_aa: ASSPPRDTLAKNIRY
j_call: TRBJ2-2; cdr3_length: 16; v_call: TRBV7-9; clone_size: few; cdr3_aa: ASSLKAGTGTWTGELF
j_call: TRBJ2-1; cdr3_length: 12; v_call: TRBV28; clone_size: few; cdr3_aa: ASRPRSSYNEQF
j_call: TRBJ2-3; cdr3_length: 13; v_call: TRBV6-2/TRBV6-3; clone_size: NA; cdr3_aa: ASRVRLVRTDTQY
j_call: TRBJ1-1; cdr3_length: 12; v_call: TRBV6-5; clone_size: many; cdr3_aa: ASSHVFRNTEAF
j_call: TRBJ2-1; cdr3_length: 13; v_call: TRBV6-1; clone_size: NA; cdr3_aa: AGSEKPSLPGLGV
j_call: TRBJ2-3; cdr3_length: 15; v_call: TRBV7-9; clone_size: NA; cdr3_aa: ASTPIREFIRTDTQY
j_call: TRBJ2-1; cdr3_length: 16; v_call: TRBV7-9; clone_size: NA; cdr3_aa: ASSSRDYTIRNNNEQF
j_call: TRBJ2-4; cdr3_length: 13; v_call: TRBV6-5; clone_size: many; cdr3_aa: ASSYSGTAKNIQY
j_call: TRBJ2-7; cdr3_length: 13; v_call: TRBV11-1; clone_size: many; cdr3_aa: ASSDPSTSGYEQY